This TCR beta chain is from a study of graft-versus-host responses after intestinal transplantation. The wider study: Multivisceral, liver-intestinal, or isolated intestinal transplants were given to recipients. All recipients got anti-thymocyte globulin induction, then tacrolimus and steroids for three to four years.

Trimming removed 6 bases at V and 0 bases at J, with 14 bases between. This CDR3 is 15 amino acids long. Germline V CDR1 and CDR2: LNHDA, SQIVND (reference sequence). Study results and caveats: Allograft clonal ratios (graft-versus-host to host-versus-graft) were high in patients who had graft-donor T cell macrochimerism. Researchers found GvH clones in recipient marrow, and some showed up first in ileum or blood.

Processing released intraepithelial and lamina propria lymphocytes from the graft tissue. About this clone: Its antigen is still unknown.

Only in-frame clones appear in the TCRdb table, and some are missing; sequencing was by immunoSEQ multiplex PCR. The table includes fewer than 20,000 clones, approximately 79% detected once. The chain joins TRBV19 to TRBJ1-1; D unresolved. The material was ileum tissue, obtained approximately 450 days after intestinal transplant. This clonotype was obtained from a human patient who received an intestinal transplant, so some T cells may come from the graft donor. CDR3 in DNA: TGTGCCAGTAGAACGTCAGATTTGATGAACACTGAAGCTTTCTTT. This gives the protein CASRTSDLMNTEAFF.